These 21 T cell receptor beta chains were sequenced from one sample in a study of blood T cell repertoires in COVID-19. This table comes from immunoSEQ multiplex PCR, and its TCRdb copy is limited to in-frame clones, with some not included. The sample consists of 200,000 to 300,000 clones, approximately 86% of them appearing once. The sample comprised PBMCs or T cells enriched from blood (not recorded which). The receptor source for this set is a woman under 30 who had recovered from COVID-19.

The sample holds a few counts of this clone. The chain links TRBV18 to TRBJ2-7; 7 nucleotides line up with TRBD1. Per germline, CDR1 KGHSH and CDR2 LQKENI. With 3 bases clipped from V and 7 bases from J, the junction kept 12 bases outside the gene matches. The CDR3 is 15 amino acids. The CDR3 is CASSPSGTVGEEQYF. The CDR3 DNA reads as TGTGCCAGCTCACCCTCCGGGACAGTAGGCGAGGAGCAGTACTTC. Supplemented by reference TRBV18 and TRBJ2-7, the full variable domain reads NAGVMQNPRHLVRRRGQEARLRCSPMKGHSHVYWYRQLPEEGLKFMVYLQKENIIDESGMPKERFSAEFPKEGPSILRIQQVVRGDSAAYFCASSPSGTVGEEQYFGPGTRLTVT.

This clone came up many times. V is TRBV19 and J is TRBJ1-5; D remains unclear. CDR1 is LNHDA, CDR2 SQIVND, per germline (reference sequence). Trimming pared 8 bases from V and 6 bases from J, leaving 11 bases between. This CDR3 region has 12 residues. The CDR3 sequence is CASRETTQPQHF. CDR3 nucleotides: TGTGCCAGTCGAGAAACTACTCAGCCCCAGCATTTT.

The chain couples TRBV7-3 to TRBJ2-1, with D maybe TRBD2 (6 bases). The V end was cut by 6 bases, the J end by 0 bases, with 15 bases between. The CDR3 is 16 residues long. CDR1 and CDR2 from the germline V gene are SGHTA and FQGTGA. For the CDR3, the DNA is TGTGCCAGCAGTTCAATTGGACTACACTCCTACAATGAGCAGTTCTTC. Translating gives CASSSIGLHSYNEQFF.

The chain has TRBV4-3 and TRBJ2-3; 8 nucleotides align to TRBD2. CDR1 and CDR2 from the germline V gene are LGHNA and YSLEER. The ends lost 0 bases at V and 2 bases at J; junction bases unmatched: 7. This CDR3 spans 17 amino acids. CDR3 bases: TGCGCCAGCAGCCAAGAGGGGAAGCGGGGGCCCACAGATACGCAGTATTTT. Its translation: CASSQEGKRGPTDTQYF.

The chain recombines TRBV5-1 with TRBJ2-3, with a possible D match to TRBD1 (6 bases). Looked up from germline, CDR1 is SGHRS and CDR2 is YFSETQ. This CDR3 is 17 amino acids long. The germline V and J ends were trimmed by 1 base and 4 bases, with 19 bases remaining between them. The CDR3: CASSLNLWDKPADTQYF. In DNA form, the CDR3 reads TGCGCCAGCAGCTTGAATCTCTGGGACAAACCGGCAGATACGCAGTATTTT.

The rearrangement links TRBV20-1 to TRBJ2-4; TRBD2 matches 13 bases. The CDR3 length is 18 residues. Per the germline V gene, CDR1 is DFQATT and CDR2 is SNEGSKA (reference sequence). J lost 0 bases, V lost 3 bases, and 8 bases had no gene match. The CDR3 DNA reads TGCAGTGCTAGTGGCAGACTAGCGGGAGGCTCAGCCAAAAACATTCAGTACTTC. Amino acid sequence: CSASGRLAGGSAKNIQYF.

The V call is TRBV27, the J call TRBJ2-7; 7 nucleotides line up with TRBD1. The CDR3 is 14 amino acids. Germline V CDR1 and CDR2: MNHEY, SMNVEV (reference sequence). Losses at the gene ends were 0 bases for V and 3 bases for J; bases not matched to a gene: 2. The CDR3 loop reads CASSLSNRGYEQYF. The CDR3 coding sequence is TGTGCCAGCAGTTTATCGAACAGGGGCTACGAGCAGTACTTC.

The chain is built from TRBV7-9 and TRBJ1-1; 8 positions match TRBD1. Germline trimming cut 7 bases from V and 6 bases from J; bases unmatched to any gene: 7. Germline V gene data show CDR1 as SEHNR and CDR2 as FQNEAQ (reference sequence). The CDR3 extends over 13 amino acids. In DNA form, the CDR3 reads TGTGCCAGCACGCGTGGACAGGGAGCTGAAGCTTTCTTT. It translates to CASTRGQGAEAFF.

Written as DNA, the CDR3 is TGTGCCTGGAGTCATTCGGGACTAGTAGGCCATGAGCAGTTCTTC. It is translated as CAWSHSGLVGHEQFF. The chain carries TRBV30 and TRBJ2-1; 8 bases align to TRBD2. Trimming cost V 2 bases and J 8 bases; bases outside gene matches: 11. The CDR3 extends over 15 amino acids. Germline V lookup: CDR1 GTSNPN, CDR2 SVGIG (reference sequence).

The chain employs TRBV11-2 and TRBJ2-2; 12 nucleotides align to TRBD2. The CDR3 sequence is 17 residues long. The germline V gene encodes CDR1 SGHAT and CDR2 FQNNGV. J lost 2 bases, V lost 2 bases, and 3 bases had no gene match. The CDR3 DNA reads TGTGCCAGCAGCTTATGGACTAGCGGGGTTAACACCGGGGAGCTGTTTTTT. It encodes CASSLWTSGVNTGELFF.

This clone occurred a few times. CDR3 protein: CAWSVRGASAPSYNEQFF. CDR3 DNA sequence: TGTGCCTGGAGTGTACGAGGAGCTAGCGCCCCCTCCTACAATGAGCAGTTCTTC. This rearrangement joins TRBV30 to TRBJ2-1; D is perhaps TRBD2 (6 bases). In germline, CDR1 is GTSNPN, CDR2 SVGIG (reference sequence). V gave up 0 bases and J gave up 0 bases, with 18 bases separating them. The CDR3 sequence is 18 residues long.

V is TRBV7-2 and J is TRBJ2-5, with a tentative D call TRBD2 (5 bases). V lost 8 bases to trimming and J lost 2 bases, with 12 bases between them. The germline CDR1 and CDR2 sequences are SGHTA and FQGNSA. The CDR3 loop spans 13 amino acids. CDR3 nucleotides: TGTGCCAGCCGAGGGAAAGCGCAAGAGACCCAGTACTTC. Translation: CASRGKAQETQYF.

The rearrangement uses TRBV30 and TRBJ2-5; 9 bases are a match to TRBD2. The CDR3 covers 16 residues. V shed 0 bases and J 0 bases; nucleotides not matched to a gene: 5. CDR1 is GTSNPN, CDR2 SVGIG, per germline (reference sequence). CDR3 sequence: CAWSVEAGGYQETQYF. CDR3 DNA: TGTGCCTGGAGTGTCGAGGCGGGAGGGTACCAAGAGACCCAGTACTTC.

The J gene is TRBJ1-2, the V gene TRBV12-3 or TRBV12-4; D gene uncertain. This CDR3 spans 13 amino acids. V was clipped by 4 bases and J by 4 bases, with 10 bases between them. This chain's CDR3 is CASSSGRLYGYTF. The CDR3 DNA reads as TGTGCCAGCAGTTCGGGGAGACTCTATGGCTACACCTTC.

This clone has a handful of counts. The chain uses TRBV7-3 and TRBJ2-5, with D maybe TRBD1 (5 bases). CDR1 is SGHTA and CDR2 is FQGTGA in the germline V gene. The ends were cut back, 1 base at V and 2 bases at J, with 11 bases in the middle. This CDR3 has 15 residues. DNA of the CDR3: TGTGCCAGCAGCTTAAACCCAGGGCCTCAAGAGACCCAGTACTTC. Protein sequence: CASSLNPGPQETQYF. The whole variable domain, filled in from reference TRBV7-3 and TRBJ2-5, reads GAGVSQTPSNKVTEKGKYVELRCDPISGHTALYWYRQSLGQGPEFLIYFQGTGAADDSGLPNDRFFAVRPEGSVSTLKIQRTERGDSAVYLCASSLNPGPQETQYFGPGTRLLVL.

The chain employs TRBV14 and TRBJ1-2; D unclear. The V gene's germline CDR1 is SGHDN and CDR2 FVKESK. This CDR3 has 14 residues. The V end lost 0 bases, the J end lost 4 bases, and 9 bases lay between the germline ends. The CDR3 sequence is CASSQESHSYGYTF. The CDR3, as DNA: TGTGCCAGCAGCCAAGAAAGCCACTCCTATGGCTACACCTTC. Full variable domain (remainder filled in from reference TRBV14 and TRBJ1-2): EAGVTQFPSHSVIEKGQTVTLRCDPISGHDNLYWYRRVMGKEIKFLLHFVKESKQDESGMPNNRFLAERTGGTYSTLKVQPAELEDSGVYFCASSQESHSYGYTFGSGTRLTVV.

This chain joins TRBV5-8 and TRBJ2-5; 9 bases fit TRBD2. Per the germline V gene, CDR1 is SGHTS and CDR2 is YDEGEE. The CDR3 length is 14 residues. Trimming at V came to 3 bases and at J to 7 bases, leaving 7 bases not matched to a gene. The CDR3 loop is CASSSLAGILTQYF. CDR3 sequence (DNA): TGTGCCAGCAGCTCTCTAGCGGGGATTCTGACCCAGTACTTC.

The chain uses TRBV7-8 and TRBJ1-2; 10 nucleotides agree with TRBD1. The germline V gene encodes CDR1 SGHVS and CDR2 FQNEAQ. CDR3 length: 17 residues. With 5 bases clipped from V and 8 bases from J, the junction kept 17 bases outside the gene matches. The CDR3 coding sequence is TGTGCCAGCAGCCCCGCGTGGAGACAGGGGGCTTTCTACGGCTACACCTTC. Amino acids: CASSPAWRQGAFYGYTF.

CDR3 region: CAWSPTGNYGYTF. CDR3 sequence (DNA): TGTGCCTGGAGCCCGACAGGGAACTATGGCTACACCTTC. The V and J genes are TRBV30 and TRBJ1-2; 7 bases fit TRBD1. Trimming cost V 3 bases and J 2 bases; bases outside gene matches: 3. Per germline, CDR1 GTSNPN and CDR2 SVGIG (reference sequence). CDR3 length: 13 amino acids.

J is TRBJ2-7 and V is TRBV7-9, with 8 bases lining up with TRBD2. Trimming at V came to 5 bases and at J to 0 bases, leaving 6 bases not matched to a gene. CDR1 SEHNR and CDR2 FQNEAQ come from the germline V gene (reference sequence). The CDR3 length is 15 residues. The CDR3 coding sequence is TGTGCCAGCAGCCCGACTAGCGTGCCCTCCTACGAGCAGTACTTC. Its protein is CASSPTSVPSYEQYF.

The rearrangement uses TRBV30 and TRBJ2-7; maybe TRBD2 (6 bases). V lost 2 bases and J lost 3, with 11 bases in between. From germline, CDR1 is GTSNPN and CDR2 SVGIG (reference sequence). This CDR3 has 13 amino acids. CDR3 sequence (DNA): TGTGCCTGGAGTACGGGGGTTATCTACGAGCAGTACTTC. The encoded protein is CAWSTGVIYEQYF.